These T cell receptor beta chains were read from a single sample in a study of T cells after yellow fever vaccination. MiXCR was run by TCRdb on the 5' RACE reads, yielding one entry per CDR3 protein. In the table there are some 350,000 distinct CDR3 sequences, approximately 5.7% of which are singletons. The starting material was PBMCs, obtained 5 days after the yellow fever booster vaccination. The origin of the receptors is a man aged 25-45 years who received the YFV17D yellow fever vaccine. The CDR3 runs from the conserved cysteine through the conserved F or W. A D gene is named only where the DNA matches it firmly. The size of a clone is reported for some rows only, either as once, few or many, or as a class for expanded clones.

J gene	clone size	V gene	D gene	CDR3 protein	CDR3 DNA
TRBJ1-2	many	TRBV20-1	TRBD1	CSARAPGQRANYGYTF	TGCAGTGCTAGAGCCCCGGGACAGCGAGCCAACTATGGCTACACCTTC
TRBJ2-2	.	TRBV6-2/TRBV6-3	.	CASSYRSGLTGELFF	TGTGCCAGCAGTTATAGAAGCGGACTCACCGGGGAGCTGTTTTTT
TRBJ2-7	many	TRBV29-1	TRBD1	CSVEVGTGVYEQYF	TGCAGCGTTGAAGTAGGGACAGGGGTGTACGAGCAGTACTTC
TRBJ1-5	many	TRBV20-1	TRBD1	CSAANRGRNQPQHF	TGCAGTGCCGCTAACAGGGGTCGCAATCAGCCCCAGCATTTT
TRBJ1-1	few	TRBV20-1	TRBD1	CSLLGQGAMNTEAFF	TGCAGTTTGCTGGGACAGGGGGCGATGAACACTGAAGCTTTCTTT
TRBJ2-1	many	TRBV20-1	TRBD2	CSATSGGSYNEQFF	TGCAGTGCTACTAGCGGTGGCTCCTACAATGAGCAGTTCTTC
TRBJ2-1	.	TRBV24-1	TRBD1	CATSEPQGASYNEQFF	TGTGCCACCAGTGAACCACAGGGGGCCTCCTACAATGAGCAGTTCTTC
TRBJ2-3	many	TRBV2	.	CASSGASTDTQYF	TGTGCCAGCTCCGGGGCCAGCACAGATACGCAGTATTTT
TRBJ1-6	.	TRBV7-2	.	CASSRPTPPLHF	TGTGCCAGCAGCCGCCCTACCCCACCCCTCCACTTT
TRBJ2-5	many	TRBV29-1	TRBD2	CSSGLADYQETQYF	TGCAGCTCGGGACTAGCGGACTACCAAGAGACCCAGTACTTC
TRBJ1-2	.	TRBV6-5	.	CASSYSNPGRENYGYTF	TGTGCCAGCAGTTACTCGAATCCGGGACGGGAAAACTATGGCTACACCTTC
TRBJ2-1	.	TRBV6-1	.	CASGIGRSSYNEQFF	TGTGCCAGCGGTATCGGGCGAAGCTCCTACAATGAGCAGTTCTTC
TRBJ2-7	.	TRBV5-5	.	CASSSMGRKLQQYF	TGTGCCAGCAGCTCGATGGGCCGAAAGTTACAACAGTACTTC
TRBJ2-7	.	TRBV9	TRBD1	CASMVADRGFPGNSYEQYF	TGTGCCAGCATGGTCGCCGACAGGGGGTTCCCTGGGAACTCCTACGAGCAGTACTTC
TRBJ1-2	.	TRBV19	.	CASSVDKNYGYTF	TGTGCCAGTAGTGTCGACAAGAACTATGGCTACACCTTC
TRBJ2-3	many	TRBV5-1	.	CASSSLSGADTQYF	TGCGCCAGCAGCTCGCTGAGTGGGGCAGATACGCAGTATTTT
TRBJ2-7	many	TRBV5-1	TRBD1	CASRKGQDTYEQYF	TGCGCCAGCAGGAAGGGACAGGACACGTACGAGCAGTACTTC
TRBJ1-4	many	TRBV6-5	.	CASSFLAPAEKLFF	TGTGCCAGCAGTTTTCTGGCCCCGGCCGAAAAACTGTTTTTT
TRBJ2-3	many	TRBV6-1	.	CASSPFSGASTDTQYF	TGTGCCAGCAGTCCCTTTAGCGGAGCTAGCACAGATACGCAGTATTTT
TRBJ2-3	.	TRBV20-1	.	CSGPTGTDTQYF	TGCAGTGGACCGACAGGCACAGATACGCAGTATTTT
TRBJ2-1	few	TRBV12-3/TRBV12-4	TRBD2	CASSGGLAEGNEQFF	TGTGCCAGCAGTGGGGGACTAGCGGAGGGGAATGAGCAGTTCTTC
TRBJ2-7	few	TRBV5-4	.	CASSYPGLYEQYF	TGTGCCAGCAGCTATCCAGGTCTCTACGAGCAGTACTTC
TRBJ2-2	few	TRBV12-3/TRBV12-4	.	CASPSSPSAGELFF	TGTGCCAGCCCCTCAAGCCCTTCCGCCGGGGAGCTGTTTTTT
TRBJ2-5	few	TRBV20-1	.	CSAGSQETQYF	TGCAGTGCGGGATCCCAAGAGACCCAGTACTTC
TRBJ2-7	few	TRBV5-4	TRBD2	CASSSGAGPPYEQYF	TGTGCCAGCAGCTCCGGAGCGGGACCCCCCTACGAGCAGTACTTC
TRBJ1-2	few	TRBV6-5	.	CASSYSPLQANYGYTF	TGTGCCAGCAGTTACTCCCCTTTACAGGCTAACTATGGCTACACCTTC
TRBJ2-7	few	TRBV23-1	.	CASSQSTGPLTYEQYF	TGCGCCAGCAGTCAATCGACGGGGCCCCTTACCTACGAGCAGTACTTC
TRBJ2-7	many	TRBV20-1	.	CSARTGDSIGLSSYEQYF	TGCAGTGCTAGAACCGGTGACTCAATAGGGCTCAGCTCCTACGAGCAGTACTTC
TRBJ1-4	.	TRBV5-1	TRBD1	CASAIGIRDSQVEKLFF	TGCGCCAGCGCGATTGGAATCCGGGACAGCCAAGTTGAAAAACTGTTTTTT
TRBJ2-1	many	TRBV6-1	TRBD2	CASGLSSGSTYNEQFF	TGTGCCAGCGGCCTTTCTAGCGGGAGCACCTACAATGAGCAGTTCTTC
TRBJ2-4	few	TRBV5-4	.	CASSSTRAAKNIQYF	TGTGCCAGCAGCTCTACCAGGGCAGCCAAAAACATTCAGTACTTC
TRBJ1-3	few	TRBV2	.	CASRDREHNF	TGTGCCAGCAGAGACCGGGAACATAATTTT
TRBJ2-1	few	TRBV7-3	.	CASSLHGGYNEQFF	TGTGCCAGCAGCTTACACGGGGGCTACAATGAGCAGTTCTTC
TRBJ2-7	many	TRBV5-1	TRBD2	CASSLGGLAGSGEQYF	TGCGCCAGCAGCTTGGGGGGACTAGCGGGAAGCGGAGAGCAGTACTTC
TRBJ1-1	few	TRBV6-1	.	CASSARHTIFMNTEAFF	TGTGCCAGCAGTGCCCGACACACAATTTTTATGAACACTGAAGCTTTCTTT
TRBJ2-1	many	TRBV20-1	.	CSATDTIPKEQFF	TGCAGTGCTACCGATACTATTCCCAAGGAGCAGTTCTTC
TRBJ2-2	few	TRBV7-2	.	CASSPYPGNTGELFF	TGTGCCAGCAGCCCCTACCCAGGGAACACCGGGGAGCTGTTTTTT
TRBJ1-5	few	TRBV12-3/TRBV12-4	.	CASSLGTLFNQPQHF	TGTGCCAGCAGTTTAGGGACATTATTCAATCAGCCCCAGCATTTT
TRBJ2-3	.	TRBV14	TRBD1	CASSLRDSPTDTQYF	TGTGCCAGCAGCCTCCGGGACAGCCCCACAGATACGCAGTATTTT
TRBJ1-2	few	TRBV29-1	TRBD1	CSVGQGAVGYTF	TGCAGCGTTGGTCAGGGGGCCGTTGGCTACACCTTC
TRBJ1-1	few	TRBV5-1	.	CASSLKEGTEAFF	TGCGCCAGCAGCCTTAAGGAGGGCACTGAAGCTTTCTTT
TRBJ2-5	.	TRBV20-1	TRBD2	CSAKLAGGLQETQYF	TGCAGTGCAAAATTAGCGGGAGGGCTGCAAGAGACCCAGTACTTC
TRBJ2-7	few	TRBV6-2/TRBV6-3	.	CASSSTYPTYEQYF	TGTGCCAGCAGTTCTACCTACCCTACCTACGAGCAGTACTTC
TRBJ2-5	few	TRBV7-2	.	CASSLVGHSETQYF	TGTGCCAGCAGCTTAGTTGGGCATTCCGAGACCCAGTACTTC
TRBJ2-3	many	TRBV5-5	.	CASSLEGGFTDTQYF	TGTGCCAGCAGCTTGGAAGGGGGGTTTACAGATACGCAGTATTTT
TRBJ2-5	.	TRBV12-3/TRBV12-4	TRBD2	CASSQTSGGGETQYF	TGTGCCAGCAGTCAGACTAGCGGAGGGGGGGAGACCCAGTACTTC
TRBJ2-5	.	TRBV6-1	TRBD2	CASSPLRGAPQETQYF	TGTGCCAGCAGCCCTTTGCGGGGGGCGCCACAAGAGACCCAGTACTTC
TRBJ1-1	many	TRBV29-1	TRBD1	CSTWDRNTEAFF	TGCAGCACCTGGGACAGGAACACTGAAGCTTTCTTT
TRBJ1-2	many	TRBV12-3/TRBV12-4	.	CASSTQNYGYTF	TGTGCCAGCAGTACACAAAACTATGGCTACACCTTC
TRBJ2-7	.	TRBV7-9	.	CASSPGRQDHEQYF	TGTGCCAGCAGCCCTGGGAGACAGGACCACGAGCAGTACTTC
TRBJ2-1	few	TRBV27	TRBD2	CARGGPSGGNEQFF	TGTGCCAGAGGAGGCCCTAGCGGGGGAAATGAGCAGTTCTTC
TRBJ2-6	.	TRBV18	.	CASSPRGALGANVLTF	TGTGCCAGCTCACCAAGGGGGGCGCTTGGGGCCAACGTCCTGACTTTC
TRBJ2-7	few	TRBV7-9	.	CASSFPDSGYEQYF	TGTGCCAGCAGCTTCCCGGACAGTGGCTACGAGCAGTACTTC